The next 2 T cell receptor beta chains were all read from a single sample in a study of cytomegalovirus exposure and HLA in healthy donors. The PCR made use of 60 Vbeta and 13 Jbeta primers. Clones were sequenced by immunoSEQ multiplex PCR, and TCRdb holds only the in-frame ones, with some missing. The table records fewer than 200,000 clones, around 83% of them present only once. Sequenced input: PBMCs. The receptors were sampled from a man aged 50 to 59 in good health and CMV-seronegative.

V usage is TRBV11-3 and J usage is TRBJ2-1, with TRBD2 matching over 13 bases. The CDR3 has 13 residues. Trimming cost V 6 bases and J 16 bases; bases outside gene matches: 9. Germline V CDR1 and CDR2: SGHNT, YENEEA. The CDR3: CASRPGTSGNLFF. The CDR3, as DNA: TGTGCCAGCAGGCCAGGGACTAGCGGGAATCTTTTCTTC.

The chain carries TRBV5-1 and TRBJ2-5, with TRBD2 identical over 8 bases. This CDR3 region has 14 residues. V was pared by 3 bases and J by 3 bases, with 4 bases of the junction left unmatched. Germline CDR1 SGHRS, CDR2 YFSETQ. The DNA for the CDR3 is TGCGCCAGCAGCTACGGGGGGGGTGAAGAGACCCAGTACTTC. Translation gives CASSYGGGEETQYF.